The 5 T cell receptor beta chains below were found in one sample sequenced in a study of blood T cell repertoires in COVID-19. TCRdb's table, derived via immunoSEQ multiplex PCR, lists solely in-frame clones and lacks some. The sample has about 100,000 clones, around 89% seen once. Sequences were obtained from peripheral blood. Receptors originate from a man aged 50 to 59 with active or convalescent COVID-19.

The chain links TRBV6-5 to TRBJ2-1, with 11 nucleotides matching TRBD1. Germline V gene data show CDR1 as MNHEY and CDR2 as SVGAGI. The V and J ends lost 7 bases and 10 bases, in that order; junction bases with no gene match: 9. The CDR3 consists of 14 residues. The CDR3 nucleotides are TGTGCCAGCACGCCGGGACAGGGGGTAGCCGAGCAGTTCTTC. As protein: CASTPGQGVAEQFF.

The J gene is TRBJ1-4, the V gene TRBV7-9; 9 nucleotides agree with TRBD1. Losses at the gene ends were 4 bases for V and 10 bases for J; bases not matched to a gene: 7. In germline, CDR1 is SEHNR, CDR2 FQNEAQ (reference sequence). The CDR3 contains 14 residues. The chain's CDR3 is CASSSGQGGGKLFF. DNA of the CDR3: TGTGCCAGCAGCTCGGGACAGGGCGGGGGAAAACTGTTTTTT.

V and J are TRBV18 and TRBJ2-5, with 12 bases identical to TRBD2. Trimming took 3 bases from V and 5 from J; bases not matched to a gene: 7. Germline V gene data show CDR1 as KGHSH and CDR2 as LQKENI. The CDR3 is made up of 16 amino acids. In nucleotides, the CDR3 is TGTGCCAGCTCACCTTTGACTAGCGGGAGTGAGGAGACCCAGTACTTC. This gives the protein CASSPLTSGSEETQYF.

The CDR3, as DNA: TGTGCCAGCAGTTCGTCGGGGGTTGGGACCCAGTACTTC. As protein: CASSSSGVGTQYF. V is TRBV6-5 and J is TRBJ2-5, with D perhaps TRBD2 (6 bases). There are 13 residues in the CDR3. Germline-derived CDR1 and CDR2 are MNHEY and SVGAGI. Trimming shortened V by 4 bases and J by 7 bases, and 13 bases separated the two germline ends.

This clone showed up just once. The genes are TRBV3-1 (or the pseudogene TRBV3-2) and TRBJ1-1; 7 bases fit TRBD1. V shed 4 bases, J shed 4 bases, and the junction held 6 bases outside the gene matches. The CDR3 totals 14 residues. The germline V gene encodes CDR1 LGHDT and CDR2 YNNKEL (reference sequence). The CDR3 loop is CASSPQGWVTEAFF. DNA for the CDR3: TGTGCCAGCAGCCCACAGGGGTGGGTCACTGAAGCTTTCTTT.